A single sample gave rise to the 25 T cell receptor beta chains below, sequenced in a study of T cell responses to AZD1222 COVID-19 vaccine. Repertoires were generated with immunoSEQ multiplex PCR, while TCRdb's copy carries only in-frame clones and drops some. The data show some 170,000 clones, roughly 94% seen once. Sample: peripheral blood, taken 28 days after the second AZD1222 dose. These receptors were collected from an adult who received the AZD1222 COVID-19 vaccine.

This clone was seen only a few times. The chain employs TRBV15 and TRBJ2-3; D possibly corresponds to TRBD2 (6 bases). Germline V lookup: CDR1 LNHNV, CDR2 YYDKDF (reference sequence). V was shortened by 0 bases and J by 7 bases, with 17 bases between the two germline ends. The CDR3 length is 16 residues. The CDR3 DNA sequence: TGTGCCACCAGCAGAGATATGGGGGGAGGCACTCATACGCAGTATTTT. Its protein is CATSRDMGGGTHTQYF.

The rearrangement joins TRBV18 to TRBJ1-5; 8 bases fit TRBD1. The J segment lost 0 bases and the V segment lost 3 bases, leaving 10 bases of the junction unmatched. This CDR3 has 18 residues. Germline CDR1 reads KGHSH; CDR2 reads LQKENI. This CDR3 is CASSPGTGEIHSNQPQHF. The CDR3, as DNA: TGTGCCAGCTCACCCGGGACAGGAGAAATCCATAGCAATCAGCCCCAGCATTTT.

The genes are TRBV3-1 (or the pseudogene TRBV3-2) and TRBJ1-2; tentatively, D is TRBD1 (5 bases). Germline V gene lookup returns CDR1 LGHDT and CDR2 YNNKEL (reference sequence). V lost 1 base to trimming and J lost 4 bases, with 16 bases between them. CDR3 length: 16 residues. Here the CDR3 reads CASSQVPTAGGYGYTF. The CDR3 region has the DNA TGTGCCAGCAGCCAAGTTCCAACAGCGGGGGGCTATGGCTACACCTTC.

This chain uses TRBV6-2 or TRBV6-3 with TRBJ1-2; D perhaps matches TRBD1 (5 bases). Per the germline V gene, CDR1 is MNHEY and CDR2 is SVGEGT. This CDR3 has 16 amino acids. V was shortened by 2 bases and J by 0 bases, with 13 bases between the two germline ends. CDR3 region: CASSYVSGGTNYGYTF. The DNA of the CDR3 is TGTGCCAGCAGTTACGTCTCTGGGGGAACTAACTATGGCTACACCTTC.

CDR3 in amino acids: CASRGPGGRSDTGELFF. CDR3 in DNA: TGTGCCAGTAGGGGGCCTGGCGGGAGGTCGGACACCGGGGAGCTGTTTTTT. The chain joins TRBV19 to TRBJ2-2, with TRBD2 identical over 8 bases. Germline trimming cut 6 bases from V and 3 bases from J; bases unmatched to any gene: 12. The CDR3 has 17 residues. Looked up from germline, CDR1 is LNHDA and CDR2 is SQIVND (reference sequence).

V usage is TRBV28 and J usage is TRBJ1-4, with 7 bases matching TRBD1. The V gene's germline CDR1 is MDHEN and CDR2 SYDVKM. Unmatched junction bases numbered 7, after V lost 7 bases and J lost 5 bases. The CDR3 has 14 residues. The CDR3 DNA reads as TGTGCCAGCACCACGACAGGGATAAATGAAAAACTGTTTTTT. Residues: CASTTTGINEKLFF.

CDR3 sequence reads: CASSEAGASTNEKLFF. CDR3 bases: TGTGCCAGCAGTGAAGCGGGGGCCAGCACTAATGAAAAACTGTTTTTT. The rearrangement uses TRBV6-1 and TRBJ1-4, with D tentatively TRBD1 (6 bases). Trimming pared 0 bases from V and 2 bases from J, leaving 10 bases between. The CDR3 contains 16 residues. Germline V CDR1 and CDR2: MNHNS, SASEGT.

There are a few counts of this clone. The chain links TRBV28 to TRBJ1-1; D is uncertain. Trimming removed 10 bases from V and 1 base from J, with 16 bases in between. The germline V gene encodes CDR1 MDHEN and CDR2 SYDVKM. The CDR3 loop spans 14 amino acids. Written as DNA, the CDR3 is TGTGCCACTTCACTCGGAACAGAGAACACTGAAGCTTTCTTT. Protein sequence: CATSLGTENTEAFF.

The rearrangement joins TRBV7-6 to TRBJ1-6; TRBD1 agrees at 7 bases. The J segment lost 7 bases and the V segment lost 5 bases, leaving 5 bases of the junction unmatched. CDR3 size: 14 residues. The V gene's germline CDR1 is SGHVS and CDR2 FNYEAQ. The CDR3 here is CASSRDSKNSPLHF. The DNA of the CDR3 is TGTGCCAGCAGCCGGGACAGTAAGAATTCACCCCTCCACTTT.

The gene calls are TRBV7-8 and TRBJ1-5, with D unclear. Germline V gene lookup returns CDR1 SGHVS and CDR2 FQNEAQ. Trimming stripped 0 bases from V and 4 bases from J, with 7 bases between. The CDR3 is 14 residues long. The CDR3 region has the DNA TGTGCCAGCAGCTTAGCTTATGCGAATCAGCCCCAGCATTTT. It is translated as CASSLAYANQPQHF.

This rearrangement joins TRBV9 to TRBJ1-1; no clear D. Germline V gene data show CDR1 as SGDLS and CDR2 as YYNGEE. There are 12 residues in the CDR3. V was shortened by 3 bases and J by 0 bases, with 3 bases between the two germline ends. As DNA, the CDR3 is TGTGCCAGCAGCGACATGAACACTGAAGCTTTCTTT. Translation gives CASSDMNTEAFF.

This clone has just a few counts. The CDR3 nucleotides read TGTGCCTGGAGTCCACAGGGTAGCAATCAGCCCCAGCATTTT. Amino acid sequence: CAWSPQGSNQPQHF. The V gene is TRBV30, the J gene TRBJ1-5; D is possibly TRBD1 (6 bases). CDR1 is GTSNPN, CDR2 SVGIG, per germline (reference sequence). Trimming removed 2 bases from V and 0 bases from J, with 8 bases in between. The CDR3 loop spans 14 amino acids.

The V gene is TRBV12-3 or TRBV12-4, the J gene TRBJ2-5, with TRBD2 matching 7 bases. The length of the CDR3 is 13 residues. V was clipped by 2 bases and J by 4 bases; unmatched bases: 1. CDR3 bases: TGTGCCAGCAGTTTAAGACTAGCAGAGACCCAGTACTTC. Translating it yields CASSLRLAETQYF.

The gene calls are TRBV28 and TRBJ2-1; D ambiguous. The CDR3 length is 14 residues. Germline V gene sequence: CDR1 MDHEN, CDR2 SYDVKM. V lost 4 bases, J lost 4 bases, and 11 bases lay in between. CDR3 bases: TGTGCCAGCAGTTCGGACGGGTTTTACAATGAGCAGTTCTTC. Its protein product is CASSSDGFYNEQFF.

V gene TRBV7-9 combines with J gene TRBJ2-7, with TRBD1 as a possible D gene (5 bases). CDR3 length: 15 residues. The germline V gene has CDR1 SEHNR and CDR2 FQNEAQ (reference sequence). V was shortened by 7 bases and J by 5 bases, with 21 bases between the two germline ends. The CDR3 region is CASTSRTTVGHEQYF. In DNA form, the CDR3 reads TGTGCCAGCACTTCTCGAACCACGGTGGGGCACGAGCAGTACTTC. Full variable domain (rest looked up from reference TRBV7-9 and TRBJ2-7): DTGVSQNPRHKITKRGQNVTFRCDPISEHNRLYWYRQTLGQGPEFLTYFQNEAQLEKSRLLSDRFSAERPKGSFSTLEIQRTEQGDSAMYLCASTSRTTVGHEQYFGPGTRLTVT.

V gene TRBV6-5 combines with J gene TRBJ2-3, with 9 bases lining up with TRBD2. Germline-derived CDR1 and CDR2 are MNHEY and SVGAGI. With 6 bases clipped from V and 1 base from J, the junction kept 5 bases outside the gene matches. CDR3 size: 15 residues. CDR3 in amino acids: CASRDSGGGTDTQYF. The CDR3 DNA sequence: TGTGCCAGCAGAGATAGCGGGGGCGGCACAGATACGCAGTATTTT.

V usage is TRBV30 and J usage is TRBJ1-1; D perhaps matches TRBD1 (5 bases). Trimming left V 2 bases short and J 6 bases short, with 7 bases between. CDR1 and CDR2 (germline): GTSNPN, SVGIG (reference sequence). This CDR3 comprises 11 residues. In DNA, the CDR3 is TGTGCCTGGAGTTGGGGACCTGAAGCTTTCTTT. This codes for CAWSWGPEAFF.

The rearrangement joins TRBV5-1 to TRBJ2-7; D possibly corresponds to TRBD1 (7 bases). The CDR3 totals 13 residues. Germline loops: CDR1 SGHRS, CDR2 YFSETQ. Trimming took off 3 bases at V and 3 bases at J, with 10 bases between the two ends. The CDR3 bases are TGCGCCAGCAGCTGGGGGGACAGCTACGAGCAGTACTTC. It is translated as CASSWGDSYEQYF.

In this sample, this clone turned up once. V is TRBV15 and J is TRBJ1-5; D not resolved. Germline CDR1 LNHNV, CDR2 YYDKDF (reference sequence). Deletions cut 0 bases from V and 1 base from J, with 13 bases between. This CDR3 has 17 amino acids. CDR3 sequence reads: CATSRDPWVQSNQPQHF. The CDR3 DNA is TGTGCCACCAGCAGAGATCCATGGGTACAGAGCAATCAGCCCCAGCATTTT.

The J gene is TRBJ1-3, the V gene TRBV28, with 10 bases fitting TRBD1. This CDR3 has 15 residues. The V gene's germline CDR1 is MDHEN and CDR2 SYDVKM. V gave up 5 bases and J gave up 8 bases; unmatched junction bases: 9. The CDR3 protein is CASSPAGQGRYTIYF. In DNA, the CDR3 is TGTGCCAGCAGTCCCGCGGGACAGGGGAGGTACACCATATATTTT.

Here the CDR3 reads CASSQVFRRAEKLFF. DNA of the CDR3: TGTGCCAGCAGCCAAGTTTTCCGGAGGGCTGAAAAACTGTTTTTT. The chain uses TRBV14 and TRBJ1-4; D is uncertain. The CDR3 extends over 15 amino acids. With 1 base removed from V and 7 bases from J, the gap between germline ends came to 13 bases. The V gene's germline CDR1 is SGHDN and CDR2 FVKESK.

V gene TRBV3-1 (or the pseudogene TRBV3-2) combines with J gene TRBJ1-2; possibly TRBD1 for D (5 bases). V lost 4 bases to trimming and J lost 4 bases, with 10 bases between them. The germline V gene encodes CDR1 LGHDT and CDR2 YNNKEL (reference sequence). The CDR3 totals 13 residues. CDR3 loop: CASSLRGTYGYTF. The CDR3 DNA is TGTGCCAGCAGCCTCCGGGGCACCTATGGCTACACCTTC.

V usage is TRBV25-1 and J usage is TRBJ1-6; D gene unclear. Germline loops: CDR1 MGHDK, CDR2 SYGVNS. V was clipped by 6 bases and J by 7 bases, with 13 bases between them. The CDR3 is 14 residues long. This chain's CDR3 is CASREGTGNSPLHF. CDR3 in DNA: TGTGCCAGCAGGGAGGGTACCGGGAATTCACCCCTCCACTTT. The full variable domain, rest sourced from reference TRBV25-1 and TRBJ1-6, is EADIYQTPRYLVIGTGKKITLECSQTMGHDKMYWYQQDPGMELHLIHYSYGVNSTEKGDLSSESTVSRIRTEHFPLTLESARPSHTSQYLCASREGTGNSPLHFGNGTRLTVT.

The V call is TRBV28, the J call TRBJ2-2; perhaps D is TRBD1 or TRBD2 (5 bases each). CDR1 is MDHEN, CDR2 SYDVKM, per germline. The V end lost 7 bases, the J end lost 4 bases, and 16 bases lay between the germline ends. CDR3 length equals 15 residues. CDR3 nucleotide sequence: TGTGCCAGCACCAACGGGGCCACGAGCACCGGGGAGCTGTTTTTT. Translating it yields CASTNGATSTGELFF.

The chain recombines TRBV3-1 (or the pseudogene TRBV3-2) with TRBJ1-6; D gene ambiguous. Trimming shortened V by 1 base and J by 7 bases, and 8 bases separated the two germline ends. Germline CDR1 LGHDT, CDR2 YNNKEL (reference sequence). This CDR3 comprises 14 residues. The CDR3 nucleotides are TGTGCCAGCAGCCAAGTGTCCGGGAATTCACCCCTCCACTTT. Residues: CASSQVSGNSPLHF.